What follows is one T cell receptor beta chain and its context. Its target is unknown. No fewer than 5.5 micrograms of total RNA were isolated from every sample. The data are from a study of blood T cells in healthy people across ages. Study-wide context: Roughly one uniquely barcoded beta molecule per two T cells was captured. Overall study findings and caveats: Whereas aged donors had fewer naive CD4+ cells, long-lived donors had more of them and higher diversity.

With a J-beta primer mix and a sample-barcoded 5' primer, a second PCR ran roughly 6 to 12 cycles. Each CDR3 protein gets one entry after TCRdb re-called the 5' RACE reads with MiXCR. The sample has 1,100,000 or so distinct CDR3 sequences, 40% to 45% seen once. The CDR3 totals 14 residues. CDR1 and CDR2 (germline): MNHEY, SMNVEV (reference sequence). The sample was blood. The receptor's source is a woman aged 55 to 70 in good health. This chain connects TRBV27 to TRBJ2-1; perhaps TRBD1 as D (5 bases). Matching the DNA end better, TRBJ2-7 makes the J call doubtful. The CDR3 loop is CASSLVQGGSEQYF. The CDR3 DNA reads as TGTGCCAGCAGTTTAGTGCAGGGTGGTTCCGAGCAGTACTTC.